These 17 T cell receptor beta chains were sequenced from one sample in a study of blood T cells in healthy people across ages (dated by TCRdb to the mid-2010s). The method behind the library was 5' RACE. Sequencing used an Illumina HiSeq 2500. The second PCR ran for about 7 to 11 cycles and used a J-beta primer mix along with a sample-barcoded 5' primer. The public reads were quality trimmed at Q25 with fastp and then assembled into clones with MiXCR by TCRdb, keeping productive beta chains. Under each unique CDR3 protein, matching rows form one entry showing the most common genes and DNA. The sample table holds roughly 730,000 distinct CDR3 sequences, of which around three fifths were seen once. The ten largest clonotypes hold around a quarter of the sample. Specimen: blood. These receptors were taken from a man in his forties or fifties in good health.

The J gene is TRBJ1-6, the V gene TRBV6-5; no definite D call. Germline-derived CDR1 and CDR2 are MNHEY and SVGAGI. Trimming shortened V by 1 base and J by 7 bases, and 8 bases separated the two germline ends. The CDR3 is 14 amino acids. The chain's CDR3 is CASSYYQSNSPLHF. CDR3 bases: TGTGCCAGCAGTTACTACCAGAGCAATTCACCCCTCCACTTT.

This clonotype was detected only a few times. The junction does not match germline at one end; this may be a read error. The chain's CDR3 is CASNLGKEAQYF. Here the CDR3 DNA reads TGTGCCAGCAACCTAGGGAAAGAGGCCCAGTACTTC. The chain is built from TRBV2 and TRBJ2-5; D not certain. This CDR3 spans 12 amino acids. Germline lookup yields CDR1 SNHLY and CDR2 FYNNEI. The full variable domain, completed using reference TRBV2 and TRBJ2-5, is EPEVTQTPSHQVTQMGQEVILRCVPISNHLYFYWYRQILGQKVEFLVSFYNNEISEKSEIFDDQFSVERPDGSNFTLKIRSTKLEDSAMYFCASNLGKEAQYFGPGTRLLVL.

This clonotype was seen only a few times. J is TRBJ2-7 and V is TRBV7-2; TRBD2 aligns across 8 bases. This CDR3 is 16 amino acids long. From germline, CDR1 is SGHTA and CDR2 FQGNSA. Losses at the gene ends were 6 bases for V and 2 bases for J; bases not matched to a gene: 12. The DNA of the CDR3 is TGTGCCAGCAGTTCCCTTCGCGGGAGGCGCCCCTACGAGCAGTACTTC. It translates to CASSSLRGRRPYEQYF.

The chain uses TRBV20-1 and TRBJ2-1; 14 bases are shared with TRBD2. Germline values: CDR1 DFQATT, CDR2 SNEGSKA (reference sequence). The trim removed 3 bases at V and 7 bases at J, leaving 11 bases unmatched. The length of the CDR3 is 17 residues. CDR3 nucleotide sequence: TGCAGTGCTAGGACTTTCGGACTAGCGGGAGGTTTGAATGAGCAGTTCTTC. Translation gives CSARTFGLAGGLNEQFF.

The genes are TRBV20-1 and TRBJ2-6, with 7 bases aligning to TRBD1. Germline values: CDR1 DFQATT, CDR2 SNEGSKA (reference sequence). The V segment lost 1 base and the J segment 0 bases; nucleotides outside the gene matches: 12. The CDR3 spans 19 residues. The CDR3 spells CSARAWRTGLGSGANVLTF. CDR3 nucleotides: TGCAGTGCTAGAGCTTGGCGGACAGGCTTGGGCTCTGGGGCCAACGTCCTGACTTTC.

V is TRBV6-5 and J is TRBJ2-6, with D maybe TRBD1 (6 bases). The V end was cut by 0 bases, the J end by 0 bases, with 21 bases between. Looked up from germline, CDR1 is MNHEY and CDR2 is SVGAGI. The CDR3 extends over 21 amino acids. CDR3 in DNA: TGTGCCAGCAGTTACTCAACAGGGTCGGTCCGGGAAATCTCTGGGGCCAACGTCCTGACTTTC. This gives the protein CASSYSTGSVREISGANVLTF.

The chain uses TRBV9 and TRBJ1-2; tentatively, D is TRBD1 (6 bases). V was shortened by 1 base and J by 2 bases, with 15 bases between the two germline ends. The length of the CDR3 is 16 residues. Germline V gene lookup returns CDR1 SGDLS and CDR2 YYNGEE. CDR3 protein: CASSVLGGVLNYGYTF. The CDR3 region has the DNA TGTGCCAGCAGCGTATTGGGGGGCGTACTCAACTATGGCTACACCTTC. The full variable domain, in which reference TRBV9 and TRBJ1-2 provide the parts outside the CDR3, is DSGVTQTPKHLITATGQRVTLRCSPRSGDLSVYWYQQSLDQGLQFLIQYYNGEERAKGNILERFSAQQFPDLHSELNLSSLELGDSALYFCASSVLGGVLNYGYTFGSGTRLTVV.

The chain couples TRBV7-3 to TRBJ2-3; D is perhaps TRBD1 (5 bases). The V end lost 4 bases, the J end lost 2 bases, and 10 bases lay between the germline ends. The CDR3 extends over 14 amino acids. Germline V lookup: CDR1 SGHTA, CDR2 FQGTGA. DNA for the CDR3: TGTGCCAGCAGCTCTGGACACACCACAGATACGCAGTATTTT. This gives the protein CASSSGHTTDTQYF.

This clonotype showed up just once. The rearrangement links TRBV6-6 to TRBJ2-1; 12 bases are shared with TRBD2. V lost 2 bases to trimming and J lost 10 bases; unmatched junction nucleotides: 3. CDR1 and CDR2 from the germline V gene are MNHNY and SVGAGI (reference sequence). This CDR3 has 14 amino acids. The CDR3 DNA sequence: TGTGCCAGCAGTTACCAGACTAGCGGGAGCGAGCAGTTCTTC. Protein sequence: CASSYQTSGSEQFF.

V gene TRBV3-1 combines with J gene TRBJ2-5; 11 nucleotides align to TRBD2. Germline V CDR1 and CDR2: LGHDT, YNNKEL (reference sequence). V was pared by 3 bases and J by 3 bases, with 6 bases of the junction left unmatched. This CDR3 is built from 16 residues. CDR3 bases: TGTGCCAGCAGCCACACTAGCGGGAGTAAGGAAGAGACCCAGTACTTC. It specifies CASSHTSGSKEETQYF.

This clonotype has a handful of counts. J is TRBJ1-1 and V is TRBV6-4; D gene uncertain. This CDR3 contains 14 residues. Trimming took off 0 bases at V and 5 bases at J, with 10 bases between the two ends. Germline V lookup: CDR1 MRHNA, CDR2 SNTAGT. CDR3 region: CASSDSTQGTEAFF. The CDR3 nucleotides read TGTGCCAGCAGTGACTCGACACAAGGGACTGAAGCTTTCTTT.

J is TRBJ2-1 and V is TRBV5-1; 7 bases map to TRBD1. The CDR3 is made up of 12 amino acids. In germline, CDR1 is SGHRS, CDR2 YFSETQ. With V trimmed by 4 bases and J by 10 bases, 5 bases remained unmatched. The CDR3 protein is CASSGQEGEQFF. The CDR3, as DNA: TGCGCCAGCAGCGGACAGGAAGGCGAGCAGTTCTTC.

A remark on this clonotype: An end of the junction differs from the germline gene, which may be a read error. The rearrangement uses TRBV5-1 and TRBJ2-1, with 8 bases aligning to TRBD1. This CDR3 comprises 14 residues. Per germline, CDR1 SGHRS and CDR2 YFSETQ. The CDR3 nucleotides are TGCGTCAGCAGCGACGACAGGGGTGCGGGTGAGCAGTTCTTC. Its translation: CVSSDDRGAGEQFF.

This chain joins TRBV10-3 and TRBJ1-6; D is perhaps TRBD1 (5 bases). Germline-derived CDR1 and CDR2 are ENHRY and SYGVKD. V was shortened by 8 bases and J by 0 bases, with 14 bases between the two germline ends. The CDR3 spans 16 residues. The CDR3 bases are TGTGCCATCCGTCGGGACCTAAGCTCCTATAATTCACCCCTCCACTTT. Protein sequence: CAIRRDLSSYNSPLHF.

The rearrangement uses TRBV20-1 and TRBJ2-4; 7 positions agree with TRBD2. This CDR3 comprises 16 residues. CDR1 is DFQATT and CDR2 is SNEGSKA in the germline V gene (reference sequence). V was clipped by 3 bases and J by 0 bases; unmatched bases: 8. This chain's CDR3 is CSARERDRIAKNIQYF. The DNA of the CDR3 is TGCAGTGCTAGGGAGCGGGATCGGATAGCCAAAAACATTCAGTACTTC.

A few counts support this clonotype. The rearrangement joins TRBV15 to TRBJ2-1, with TRBD2 matching over 7 bases. The CDR3 extends over 14 amino acids. The germline V gene has CDR1 LNHNV and CDR2 YYDKDF (reference sequence). V shed 1 base, J shed 7 bases, and the junction held 4 bases outside the gene matches. CDR3 nucleotide sequence: TGTGCCACCAGCAGAGCGGGGGGATATAATGAGCAGTTCTTC. Encoded protein: CATSRAGGYNEQFF.

This clonotype has a count of ten or more. The chain carries TRBV28 and TRBJ2-5; D ambiguous. V was trimmed by 6 bases and J by 2 bases, leaving 16 bases between them. CDR1 is MDHEN and CDR2 is SYDVKM in the germline V gene. The CDR3 has 15 amino acids. In DNA form, the CDR3 reads TGTGCCAGCAGCCTGAGCACTCGAGAACAAGAGACCCAGTACTTC. Its protein is CASSLSTREQETQYF.